The 29 T cell receptor beta chains below were found in one sample sequenced in a study of blood T cell repertoires in COVID-19. The data were produced by immunoSEQ multiplex PCR, yet TCRdb's version contains in-frame clones alone and is incomplete. This sample carries tens of thousands of clones, around 92% of them seen once, and the ten largest clones take 2% to 2.5%. Sequencing was done on a sample of peripheral blood. These receptors originate from a man between 60 and 75 years old with acute or convalescent COVID-19.

V is TRBV6-1 and J is TRBJ2-1; 10 bases are a match to TRBD2. The CDR3 covers 15 residues. Germline V gene data show CDR1 as MNHNS and CDR2 as SASEGT. V shed 1 base, J shed 6 bases, and the junction held 3 bases outside the gene matches. The CDR3 reads CASSEVLAGGNEQFF. CDR3 sequence (DNA): TGTGCCAGCAGTGAAGTGTTAGCGGGAGGCAATGAGCAGTTCTTC.

This chain joins TRBV7-9 and TRBJ1-5; TRBD1 is a possible D gene (5 bases). The CDR3 sequence is 14 residues long. The germline CDR1 and CDR2 sequences are SEHNR and FQNEAQ (reference sequence). The ends were cut back, 1 base at V and 2 bases at J, with 6 bases in the middle. The DNA for the CDR3 is TGTGCCAGCAGCTTAGGGGGCGGCAATCAGCCCCAGCATTTT. This sequence encodes CASSLGGGNQPQHF.

The chain links TRBV6-1 to TRBJ1-2, with no clear D. This CDR3 region has 13 residues. Per germline, CDR1 MNHNS and CDR2 SASEGT. The ends were cut back, 1 base at V and 5 bases at J, with 8 bases in the middle. The CDR3 protein is CASSEVTVYGYTF. The CDR3, as DNA: TGTGCCAGCAGTGAAGTCACGGTATATGGCTACACCTTC.

This sequence joins TRBV6-5 and TRBJ1-6; possibly TRBD1 for D (5 bases). This CDR3 is built from 12 residues. Trimming removed 6 bases from V and 7 bases from J, with 7 bases in between. CDR1 is MNHEY and CDR2 is SVGAGI in the germline V gene. CDR3 coding DNA: TGTGCCAGCAGCCGGACAAATTCACCCCTCCACTTT. Translated: CASSRTNSPLHF.

The rearrangement uses TRBV27 and TRBJ1-6, with 7 bases matching TRBD1. In germline, CDR1 is MNHEY, CDR2 SMNVEV (reference sequence). V trimming: 4 bases; J trimming: 4 bases; junction bases outside the gene matches: 10. This CDR3 is built from 17 residues. The CDR3 coding sequence is TGTGCCAGCAGTTCCCCCCCGGGACAGACTTATAATTCACCCCTCCACTTT. Translated: CASSSPPGQTYNSPLHF.

This clone was found once. V gene TRBV11-2 combines with J gene TRBJ2-7; D might be TRBD1 (6 bases). V was clipped by 4 bases and J by 3 bases, with 16 bases between them. Germline CDR1 is SGHAT and CDR2 is FQNNGV. The CDR3 has 15 amino acids. In DNA form, the CDR3 reads TGTGCCAGCAGCTCCCCCAGGGGCAAGGACTACGAGCAGTACTTC. Amino acids: CASSSPRGKDYEQYF.

The genes are TRBV2 and TRBJ2-3; 11 bases map to TRBD2. V lost 7 bases, J lost 0 bases, and 18 bases stayed unmatched. From germline, CDR1 is SNHLY and CDR2 FYNNEI. This CDR3 has 20 residues. The CDR3 DNA is TGTGCCAGCACCAAAGGGGTAGCGGGAGGGCCCCTTGCCAGCACAGATACGCAGTATTTT. It yields the protein CASTKGVAGGPLASTDTQYF.

This chain uses TRBV28 with TRBJ1-2; D ambiguous. The CDR3 totals 13 residues. CDR1 and CDR2 (germline): MDHEN, SYDVKM. The V and J ends lost 8 bases and 2 bases respectively, with 12 bases between them. CDR3 nucleotides: TGTGCCAGCCGAATCGATGCGAACTATGGCTACACCTTC. This codes for CASRIDANYGYTF.

This sequence joins TRBV7-9 and TRBJ1-1, with TRBD1 identical over 7 bases. Germline loops: CDR1 SEHNR, CDR2 FQNEAQ (reference sequence). J lost 6 bases, V lost 5 bases, and 15 bases had no gene match. The CDR3 contains 16 residues. CDR3 nucleotide sequence: TGTGCCAGCAGCCGGGACAGCTCAACTTGGAAGGCTGAAGCTTTCTTT. Translation: CASSRDSSTWKAEAFF.

This clone was found once. V and J are TRBV10-3 and TRBJ1-2; the D is unclear. The V end lost 3 bases, the J end lost 3 bases, and 8 bases lay between the germline ends. The germline V gene has CDR1 ENHRY and CDR2 SYGVKD. The CDR3 extends over 13 amino acids. The CDR3: CAISEEGYYGYTF. CDR3 DNA sequence: TGTGCCATCAGTGAAGAGGGATACTATGGCTACACCTTC.

V usage is TRBV11-2 and J usage is TRBJ2-7, with 14 bases identical to TRBD2. This CDR3 has 16 amino acids. V shed 6 bases, J shed 4 bases, and the junction held 8 bases outside the gene matches. The V gene's germline CDR1 is SGHAT and CDR2 FQNNGV. The CDR3 loop reads CASRPGTSGSRYEQYF. The CDR3 DNA is TGTGCCAGCAGACCCGGGACTAGCGGGAGTCGGTACGAGCAGTACTTC.

The chain links TRBV5-1 to TRBJ2-3; weak D call: TRBD1 (6 bases). The CDR3 is 14 residues long. Germline CDR1 SGHRS, CDR2 YFSETQ. V gave up 4 bases and J gave up 1 base, with 10 bases separating them. The CDR3: CASSGGRGTDTQYF. In DNA form, the CDR3 reads TGCGCCAGCAGCGGGGGCCGGGGCACAGATACGCAGTATTTT.

The gene calls are TRBV4-3 and TRBJ2-2; D not resolved. The CDR3 is 14 residues long. Trimming left V 3 bases short and J 4 bases short, with 9 bases between. CDR1 and CDR2 from the germline V gene are LGHNA and YSLEER. CDR3 amino acids: CASSQTSGTGELFF. The DNA for the CDR3 is TGCGCCAGCAGCCAGACAAGTGGCACCGGGGAGCTGTTTTTT.

This chain connects TRBV7-3 to TRBJ2-5, with a tentative D call TRBD2 (5 bases). CDR1 is SGHTA and CDR2 is FQGTGA in the germline V gene. This CDR3 spans 14 amino acids. V was clipped by 5 bases and J by 1 base, with 11 bases between them. Written as DNA, the CDR3 is TGTGCCAGCAGCCAAGCGGCGGCCCAAGAGACCCAGTACTTC. It translates to CASSQAAAQETQYF.

This chain joins TRBV5-4 and TRBJ2-7; 10 positions agree with TRBD2. Germline V gene lookup returns CDR1 SGHNT and CDR2 YYREEE (reference sequence). The V gene end was trimmed by 2 bases and the J gene end by 2 bases; junction bases not matched to a gene: 1. The CDR3 length is 14 residues. The CDR3 coding sequence is TGTGCCAGCAGCTTAGCGGGAGGGCCCTACGAGCAGTACTTC. Translating gives CASSLAGGPYEQYF.

The chain couples TRBV7-9 to TRBJ1-1, with D maybe TRBD1 (5 bases). The germline V gene encodes CDR1 SEHNR and CDR2 FQNEAQ (reference sequence). Trimming took 5 bases from V and 1 from J, leaving 14 bases between them. There are 15 residues in the CDR3. In DNA, the CDR3 is TGTGCCAGCAGCACCCGACAGATAACGAACACTGAAGCTTTCTTT. Protein sequence: CASSTRQITNTEAFF.

V usage is TRBV6-4 and J usage is TRBJ1-5; TRBD1 agrees at 10 bases. The trim removed 2 bases at V and 0 bases at J, leaving 4 bases unmatched. The CDR3 is made up of 17 amino acids. The germline gives CDR1 MRHNA, CDR2 SNTAGT. CDR3 amino acids: CASSDTRQGASNQPQHF. In DNA, the CDR3 is TGTGCCAGCAGTGACACCCGACAGGGGGCTAGCAATCAGCCCCAGCATTTT.

The chain links TRBV6-5 to TRBJ2-5, with D possibly TRBD1 on 6 matching bases. Germline-derived CDR1 and CDR2 are MNHEY and SVGAGI. This CDR3 contains 14 residues. V was cut by 6 bases and J by 7 bases, with 18 bases left in between. CDR3 amino acids: CASSLDRPPRTQYF. The CDR3 DNA follows: TGTGCCAGCAGCTTGGACAGACCTCCAAGGACCCAGTACTTC.

To note about this clone: One junction end disagrees with the germline gene, perhaps due to a read error. The rearrangement uses TRBV28 and TRBJ1-5; TRBD1 matches at 10 bases. The CDR3 is 14 amino acids. Per germline, CDR1 MDHEN and CDR2 SYDVKM. CDR3 sequence (DNA): TGTGCCAGCAGTTCCGGGACAGGGGTTCAGTCCCAGCATTTT. Its translation is CASSSGTGVQSQHF.

This clone occurred once. This chain joins TRBV5-1 and TRBJ2-1; D gene ambiguous. Germline CDR1 is SGHRS and CDR2 is YFSETQ. CDR3 size: 12 residues. Trimming stripped 4 bases from V and 8 bases from J, with 10 bases between. The CDR3 DNA reads TGCGCCAGCAGCGCTTACTTGGATGAGCAGTTCTTC. Amino acid sequence: CASSAYLDEQFF.

V is TRBV11-3 and J is TRBJ1-1; 7 bases line up with TRBD1. V dropped 2 bases and J dropped 6; count of bases not matched to a gene: 6. Germline V gene lookup returns CDR1 SGHNT and CDR2 YENEEA. The CDR3 is made up of 14 amino acids. In DNA form, the CDR3 reads TGTGCCAGCAGCTTAATACAGACAGGGCCTGAAGCTTTCTTT. Encoded protein: CASSLIQTGPEAFF. Based on the CDR3 plus reference TRBV11-3 and TRBJ1-1, the full variable domain is EAGVVQSPRYKIIEKKQPVAFWCNPISGHNTLYWYLQNLGQGPELLIRYENEEAVDDSQLPKDRFSAERLKGVDSTLKIQPAELGDSAVYLCASSLIQTGPEAFFGQGTRLTVV.

The DNA for the CDR3 is TGTGCCAGCAGTGATCCGCAACATCCGGATACGCAGTATTTT. This sequence encodes CASSDPQHPDTQYF. The chain joins TRBV25-1 to TRBJ2-3; D is unclear. Germline V gives CDR1 MGHDK, CDR2 SYGVNS. V gave up 3 bases and J gave up 6 bases, with 13 bases separating them. This CDR3 is 14 amino acids long.

This chain links TRBV1 with TRBJ1-2; the D call TRBD1 from the table was never checked on the DNA. TRBV1 represents a pseudogene. The CDR3 is made up of 14 amino acids. The CDR3 loop is CTSRGTGKNYGYTF. CDR3 sequence (DNA): TGCACCAGCAGGGGGACAGGGAAAAACTATGGCTACACCTTC.

This chain links TRBV25-1 with TRBJ1-1, with 7 bases lining up with TRBD1. The germline gives CDR1 MGHDK, CDR2 SYGVNS. There are 13 residues in the CDR3. Trimming removed 8 bases from V and 1 base from J; junction bases left unmatched: 4. The CDR3 coding sequence is TGTGCCAGCCAGGCAGGGGGGAACACTGAAGCTTTCTTT. Its protein is CASQAGGNTEAFF.

The rearrangement uses TRBV12-5 and TRBJ2-7; 10 positions match TRBD1. With V trimmed by 8 bases and J by 3 bases, 4 bases remained unmatched. There are 13 residues in the CDR3. Germline V lookup: CDR1 LGHNT, CDR2 FRNRAP. This CDR3 reads CASRGDRGYEQYF. The CDR3 DNA reads as TGTGCTAGTCGCGGGGACAGGGGCTACGAGCAGTACTTC.

V is TRBV4-1 and J is TRBJ2-5, with 14 positions matching TRBD2. CDR3 length: 17 amino acids. Germline CDR1 reads MGHRA; CDR2 reads YSYEKL. J gave up 1 base and V 1 base, and 2 bases lay outside the gene matches. CDR3 residues: CASSQGTSGRFQETQYF. Here the CDR3 DNA reads TGCGCCAGCAGCCAAGGGACTAGCGGGAGGTTCCAAGAGACCCAGTACTTC.

The chain has TRBV7-2 and TRBJ2-1, with D possibly TRBD1 on 5 matching bases. From germline, CDR1 is SGHTA and CDR2 FQGNSA. This CDR3 spans 13 amino acids. Deletions cut 4 bases from V and 9 bases from J, with 13 bases between. The CDR3 here is CASSWQGESEQFF. The DNA of the CDR3 is TGTGCCAGCAGCTGGCAGGGCGAGAGTGAGCAGTTCTTC.

This rearrangement joins TRBV6-1 to TRBJ1-3; unclear D gene. V lost 3 bases to trimming and J lost 3 bases, with 15 bases between them. In germline, CDR1 is MNHNS, CDR2 SASEGT. This CDR3 spans 16 amino acids. The CDR3 here is CASSEDPRRLGNTIYF. Here the CDR3 DNA reads TGTGCCAGCAGTGAGGATCCCCGGAGGCTTGGAAACACCATATATTTT.

The chain joins TRBV20-1 to TRBJ2-7; TRBD1 is a possible D gene (5 bases). The length of the CDR3 is 13 residues. Germline CDR1 reads DFQATT; CDR2 reads SNEGSKA (reference sequence). V lost 3 bases to trimming and J lost 2 bases, with 11 bases between them. The CDR3: CSASWGGTYEQYF. The DNA for the CDR3 is TGCAGTGCTAGTTGGGGCGGAACCTACGAGCAGTACTTC.